This T cell receptor beta chain was found in a study of blood T cell repertoires in COVID-19. Study summary: Samples taken during acute and convalescent COVID-19 were collected in the United States, Italy and Spain. Sources were T cells, B-cell-depleted T cells, or PBMCs; the material itself was cDNA or gDNA.

The authors' processing: Amplification of reference gene primers provided the estimated nucleated cell counts. Data came from immunoSEQ multiplex PCR; TCRdb stores just in-frame clones and leaves some out. From that table come the V and J calls and clone size; the DNA was used to work out D and trimming. The sample holds 250,000 or so clones, 88% seen once. After removal of 4 bases from V and 2 bases from J, the junction contained 6 bases not matched to a gene. The V gene's germline CDR1 is SGHRS and CDR2 YFSETQ. CDR3 size: 14 residues. The chain recombines TRBV5-1 with TRBJ2-7; 7 nucleotides align to TRBD2. This TCR was recovered from a man older than 75 with acute or convalescent COVID-19. The sample comprised peripheral blood. CDR3 nucleotide sequence: TGCGCCAGCAGCCGGGAGGCCCCCCCCTACGAGCAGTACTTC. Encoded protein: CASSREAPPYEQYF.